The 6 T cell receptor beta chains presented below share a single source sample, sequenced in a study of blood T cell repertoires in COVID-19. Repertoires were generated with immunoSEQ multiplex PCR, while TCRdb's copy carries only in-frame clones and drops some. The sample contains approximately 100,000 clones, 91% of which appear only once. Material for sequencing was peripheral blood. Every receptor here comes from a man aged 50-59 years with acute or convalescent COVID-19.

The rearrangement joins TRBV6-4 to TRBJ2-7; TRBD2 might be the D (6 bases). The CDR3 loop spans 14 amino acids. Trimming removed 4 bases from V and 2 bases from J, with 12 bases in between. The germline V gene has CDR1 MRHNA and CDR2 SNTAGT. The CDR3 coding sequence is TGTGCCAGCAGTGTCACAGGACTAACCTACGAGCAGTACTTC. Encoded protein: CASSVTGLTYEQYF.

The V and J genes are TRBV11-2 and TRBJ1-2, with D maybe TRBD1 (6 bases). V was trimmed by 3 bases and J by 3 bases, leaving 11 bases between them. This CDR3 contains 14 residues. The germline V gene has CDR1 SGHAT and CDR2 FQNNGV. This CDR3 reads CASSLTGAHYGYTF. The CDR3, as DNA: TGTGCCAGCAGCTTGACAGGTGCTCACTATGGCTACACCTTC. The whole variable domain, remainder taken from reference TRBV11-2 and TRBJ1-2, is EAGVAQSPRYKIIEKRQSVAFWCNPISGHATLYWYQQILGQGPKLLIQFQNNGVVDDSQLPKDRFSAERLKGVDSTLKIQPAKLEDSAVYLCASSLTGAHYGYTFGSGTRLTVV.

The rearrangement uses TRBV7-9 and TRBJ2-1; D unresolved. CDR1 and CDR2 from the germline V gene are SEHNR and FQNEAQ (reference sequence). Trimming took 6 bases from V and 0 from J, leaving 12 bases between them. This CDR3 is 15 amino acids long. The CDR3 reads CASRPRGASYNEQFF. In nucleotides, the CDR3 is TGTGCCAGCAGGCCTCGTGGAGCCTCCTACAATGAGCAGTTCTTC.

This clone was picked up one time. This sequence joins TRBV7-7 and TRBJ2-5; 12 bases are a match to TRBD2. V dropped 3 bases and J dropped 2; count of bases not matched to a gene: 4. Germline V gene data show CDR1 as SSHAT and CDR2 as FNYEAQ (reference sequence). The CDR3 is 16 amino acids. For the CDR3, the DNA is TGTGCCAGCAGCTTCGGACTAGCGGGACCACAAGAGACCCAGTACTTC. Its protein is CASSFGLAGPQETQYF.

The rearrangement links TRBV5-1 to TRBJ2-3; a weak D match, TRBD2 (6 bases). This CDR3 region has 15 residues. V lost 1 base and J lost 3, with 12 bases in between. Germline V gene sequence: CDR1 SGHRS, CDR2 YFSETQ. The CDR3 DNA reads TGCGCCAGCAGCTTGAGAGGGGAGGTGACAGATACGCAGTATTTT. Translation gives CASSLRGEVTDTQYF.

This chain joins TRBV30 and TRBJ1-1; D uncertain. V lost 5 bases to trimming and J lost 1 base, with 11 bases between them. The CDR3 is 13 amino acids. Germline V CDR1 and CDR2: GTSNPN, SVGIG (reference sequence). CDR3 sequence (DNA): TGTGCCTGGTCCCCCCTGAGGAACACTGAAGCTTTCTTT. Encoded protein: CAWSPLRNTEAFF.